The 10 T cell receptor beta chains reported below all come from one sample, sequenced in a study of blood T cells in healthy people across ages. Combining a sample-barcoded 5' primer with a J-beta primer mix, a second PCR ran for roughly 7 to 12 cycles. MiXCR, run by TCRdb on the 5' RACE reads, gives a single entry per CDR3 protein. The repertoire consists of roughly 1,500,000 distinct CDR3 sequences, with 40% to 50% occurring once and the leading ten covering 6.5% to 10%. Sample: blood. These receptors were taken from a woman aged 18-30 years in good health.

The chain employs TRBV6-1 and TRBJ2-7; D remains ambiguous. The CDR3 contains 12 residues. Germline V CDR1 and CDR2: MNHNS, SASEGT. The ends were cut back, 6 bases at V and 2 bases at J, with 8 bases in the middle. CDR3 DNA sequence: TGTGCCAGCAGCGAACTAACCTACGAGCAGTACTTC. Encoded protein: CASSELTYEQYF.

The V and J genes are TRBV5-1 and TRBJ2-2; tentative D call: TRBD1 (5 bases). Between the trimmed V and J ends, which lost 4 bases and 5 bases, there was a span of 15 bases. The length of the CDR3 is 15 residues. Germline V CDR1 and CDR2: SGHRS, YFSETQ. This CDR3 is CASSIPTATTGELFF. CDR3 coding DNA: TGCGCCAGCAGCATTCCGACAGCGACGACCGGGGAGCTGTTTTTT. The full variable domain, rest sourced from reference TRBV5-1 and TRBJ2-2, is KAGVTQTPRYLIKTRGQQVTLSCSPISGHRSVSWYQQTPGQGLQFLFEYFSETQRNKGNFPGRFSGRQFSNSRSEMNVSTLELGDSALYLCASSIPTATTGELFFGEGSRLTVL.

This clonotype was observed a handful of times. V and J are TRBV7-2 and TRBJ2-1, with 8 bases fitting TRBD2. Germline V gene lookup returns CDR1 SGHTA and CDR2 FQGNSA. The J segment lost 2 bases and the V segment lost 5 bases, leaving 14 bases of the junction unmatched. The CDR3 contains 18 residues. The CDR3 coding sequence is TGTGCCAGCAGCCTAGGGGTGGGGAGCGGGGGTCCCTACAATGAGCAGTTCTTC. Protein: CASSLGVGSGGPYNEQFF.

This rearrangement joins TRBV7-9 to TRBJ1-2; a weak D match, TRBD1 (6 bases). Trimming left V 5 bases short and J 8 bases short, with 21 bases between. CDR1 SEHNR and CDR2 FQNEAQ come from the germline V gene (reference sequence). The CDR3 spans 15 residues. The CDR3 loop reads CASSAIMGQSSGYTF. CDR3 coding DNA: TGTGCCAGCAGCGCAATAATGGGACAATCGAGCGGCTACACCTTC.

CDR3 in DNA: TGTGCCAGCAGTTTGGGGGAAGGTGGAAACACCATATATTTT. The encoded protein is CASSLGEGGNTIYF. The V call is TRBV28, the J call TRBJ1-3; possibly TRBD1 for D (5 bases). Germline loops: CDR1 MDHEN, CDR2 SYDVKM. The CDR3 spans 14 residues. V lost 3 bases, J lost 3 bases, and 9 bases lay in between.

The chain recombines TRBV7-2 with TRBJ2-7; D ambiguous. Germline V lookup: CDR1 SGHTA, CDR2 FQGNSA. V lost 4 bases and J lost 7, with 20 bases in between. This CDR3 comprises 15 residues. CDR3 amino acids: CASSSRVDTYNEQYF. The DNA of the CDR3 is TGTGCCAGCAGCTCCCGGGTGGATACCTACAATGAGCAGTACTTC.

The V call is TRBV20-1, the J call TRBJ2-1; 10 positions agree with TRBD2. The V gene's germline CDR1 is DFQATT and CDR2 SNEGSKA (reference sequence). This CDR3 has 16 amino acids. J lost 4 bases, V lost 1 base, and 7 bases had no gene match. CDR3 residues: CSARALTSGTYNEQFF. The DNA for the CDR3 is TGCAGTGCTAGAGCCCTCACTAGCGGGACTTACAATGAGCAGTTCTTC.

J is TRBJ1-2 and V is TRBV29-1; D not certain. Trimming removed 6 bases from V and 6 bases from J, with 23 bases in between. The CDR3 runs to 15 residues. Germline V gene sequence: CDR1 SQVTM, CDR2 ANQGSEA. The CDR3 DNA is TGCAGCGTCCACGAGGGAGCGGCCGGGGTAGATGGCTACACCTTC. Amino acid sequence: CSVHEGAAGVDGYTF.

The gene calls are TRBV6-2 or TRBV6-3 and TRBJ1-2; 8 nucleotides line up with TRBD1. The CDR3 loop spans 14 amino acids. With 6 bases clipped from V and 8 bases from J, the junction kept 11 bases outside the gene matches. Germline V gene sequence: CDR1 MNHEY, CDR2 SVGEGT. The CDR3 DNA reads TGTGCCAGCAGACCGACAGGGGCCTCGGGGGGCTACACCTTC. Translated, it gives CASRPTGASGGYTF.

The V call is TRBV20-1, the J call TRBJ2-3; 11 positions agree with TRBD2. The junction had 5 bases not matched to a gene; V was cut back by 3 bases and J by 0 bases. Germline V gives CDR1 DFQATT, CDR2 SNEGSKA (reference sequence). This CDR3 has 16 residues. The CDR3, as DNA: TGCAGTGCTAGTGGTGTAGCGGGGGGGAGCACAGATACGCAGTATTTT. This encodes CSASGVAGGSTDTQYF.